The clone carrying this TCR beta chain has more than one count but fewer than ten. Antigen: not known. V dropped 10 bases and J dropped 7; count of bases not matched to a gene: 12. Germline V CDR1 and CDR2: SGHNT, YYREEE (reference sequence). The CDR3 has 13 residues. The sample is drawn from a study of OX40 agonist ivuxolimab in advanced cancers. Background on the study: Each dose-escalation patient presented with hepatocellular carcinoma, melanoma, renal cell or head and neck cancer. Study results and caveats: It was also the case that some nonresponders had low normalized T-cell clonal expansion.

Generated by immunoSEQ multiplex PCR, the TCRdb table keeps only in-frame clones and is missing some. The sample holds some 65,000 clones, 85% seen once. The specimen was CD4+ or CD8+ T cells sorted from blood, collected in a trial of the OX40 agonist ivuxolimab. The chain couples TRBV5-4 to TRBJ2-7; TRBD2 matches 9 bases. The receptor's source is an adult with an advanced solid tumor such as melanoma, head and neck, liver or kidney cancer. CDR3 sequence (DNA): TGTGCCTGCAAAGGGCTAGCGGGAAATGAGCAGTACTTC. Encoded protein: CACKGLAGNEQYF.